This T cell receptor (beta chain) derives from a study of early T cells in non-severe SARS-CoV-2 infection. Across the study: Investigators sequenced bulk RNA drawn from unsorted whole blood, and chains remained unpaired.

General study points: Comparison of clonotypes with VDJdb favored anti-spike CD8 responses while missing private and CD4 specificities.

CDR3 size: 14 residues. Per the germline V gene, CDR1 is SGHRS and CDR2 is YFSETQ. V lost 1 base to trimming and J lost 1 base; unmatched junction nucleotides: 1. This clonotype was recorded many times. Antigen unknown. Each cDNA molecule carried a unique molecular identifier. A single record per CDR3 protein comes from TCRdb applying MiXCR to the 5' RACE reads. The sample includes 30,000 to 35,000 distinct CDR3 sequences, roughly 4% of them seen just once. This TCR derives from an adult who was a healthcare worker with PCR-confirmed SARS-CoV-2 infection or an uninfected control (not recorded which). The rearrangement uses TRBV5-1 and TRBJ2-5; 7 nucleotides line up with TRBD2. The sample consisted of whole blood. DNA for the CDR3: TGCGCCAGCAGCTTGACTAGCGCCCAAGAGACCCAGTACTTC. This translates into CASSLTSAQETQYF.